This T cell receptor beta chain was captured in a study of shared clonotypes between healthy human individuals. Comment on this clone: Antigen unknown.

The data were produced by immunoSEQ multiplex PCR, yet TCRdb's version contains in-frame clones alone and is incomplete. The sample has 2 million to 2.5 million clones; around 90% are singletons. The CDR3 runs 14 residues. The V end was cut by 4 bases, the J end by 1 base, with 12 bases between. The V gene's germline CDR1 is SQVTM and CDR2 ANQGSEA. Regarding the study as a whole: Four donors showed sharing of 4.5% to 6% of naive CD4 clonotypes.

The TCR was taken from a man aged 18 to 35 in good health. Some clones in this sample may be carry-over from other donors' samples. Sequencing was done on a sample of naive CD4+ T cells from PBMCs. Subset meaning: CD45RA+ positively selected. V gene TRBV29-1 combines with J gene TRBJ2-3; D gene unclear. Written as DNA, the CDR3 is TGCAGCGTTGGATGGGGTGGGGGCACAGATACGCAGTATTTT. It translates to CSVGWGGGTDTQYF.